This TCR beta chain was found in a study of molecular identifiers for immune sequencing clone quantification. Notes on the study in general: Among effectors, clones above 20 RNA copies held over 97% of molecules; among naive cells, under 1%.

TCRdb recomputed calls from the PCR reads with MiXCR, one row per CDR3 protein. The sample has some 580,000 distinct CDR3 sequences, roughly 23% seen once. Points on this clonotype: Antigen: not known.

Each library that profiled naive CD8 cells came from around 20,000 to 1,000,000 sorted cells with 10%, 30% or 50% RNA. In the sort, naive CD8 T cells were defined as CD8+CD4-CCR7+CD45RA+. The germline V gene encodes CDR1 MNHEY and CDR2 SMNVEV (reference sequence). The CDR3 runs 15 residues. With 2 bases removed from V and 2 bases from J, the gap between germline ends came to 12 bases. This rearrangement joins TRBV27 to TRBJ1-2; D is perhaps TRBD1 (5 bases). The sequenced sample consisted of naive CD8+ T cells from blood, with Jurkat cell RNA spiked in. Subset in this sample: FACS-sorted CD8+CD4-CCR7+CD45RA+ naive T cells. The TCR sequence derives from a human donor in good health. Some libraries in this study had Jurkat cell RNA spiked in. The CDR3 coding sequence is TGTGCCAGCAGTTTAGTTAAGGGGTTAAACTATGGCTACACCTTC. Its translation is CASSLVKGLNYGYTF.